This T cell receptor (beta chain) is drawn from a study of control samples from healthy donors and cancer patients. Libraries were prepared by immunoSEQ multiplex PCR; TCRdb keeps only in-frame clonotypes and omits some of them. The data hold more than 85,000 clones, with around four fifths observed a single time. There are 12 residues in the CDR3. CDR1 is SQVTM and CDR2 is ANQGSEA in the germline V gene. Trimming took off 6 bases at V and 4 bases at J, with 12 bases between the two ends. The chain combines TRBV29-1 with TRBJ1-2; perhaps TRBD1 as D (6 bases). The clonotype comes from a woman between 50 and 59 years old in good health. Specimen: blood. The CDR3 nucleotides are TGCAGCGTCCTCCGGGACATCTATGGCTACACCTTC. Its protein product is CSVLRDIYGYTF. Supplemented by reference TRBV29-1 and TRBJ1-2, the full variable domain reads SAVISQKPSRDICQRGTSLTIQCQVDSQVTMMFWYRQQPGQSLTLIATANQGSEATYESGFVIDKFPISRPNLTFSTLTVSNMSPEDSSIYLCSVLRDIYGYTFGSGTRLTVV.